This section outlines one T cell receptor (beta chain) sequence together with its context. Its antigen is still unknown. Sequencing used immunoSEQ multiplex PCR; TCRdb keeps in-frame clones, though not all of them. The sample lists around 60,000 clones, 80% to 90% seen once, with under 6% in the top ten. Indicated time point: week 35, safety follow-up. Doses comprised 300 ug of mutant IDH1 20-mer peptide each, plus topical imiquimod. The sample belongs to a study of a mutant IDH1 vaccine in newly diagnosed glioma. Looked up from germline, CDR1 is SNHLY and CDR2 is FYNNEI. This CDR3 is 14 amino acids long. J gave up 2 bases and V 6 bases, and 6 bases lay outside the gene matches. Points from the study as a whole: Among all patients, vaccine-induced immune responses occurred in roughly 95%.

The specimen was PBMCs, collected from a glioma patient whose treatment included an IDH1 peptide vaccine. The chain uses TRBV2 and TRBJ2-5, with 7 bases lining up with TRBD2. This TCR was sampled from a man aged 35 to 55 with glioma. The CDR3 reads CASSLQGGQETQYF. CDR3 DNA: TGTGCCAGCAGCCTCCAGGGAGGGCAAGAGACCCAGTACTTC.